The rows below give T cell receptor beta chains drawn from one sample of a study of cytomegalovirus exposure and HLA in healthy donors. This table comes from immunoSEQ multiplex PCR, and its TCRdb copy is limited to in-frame clones, with some not included. The data hold about 97,000 clones, with 55% to 80% observed a single time. Sequencing was done on a sample of PBMCs. The receptors derive from a man in his forties in good health and CMV-seronegative. Each CDR3 is given with its conserved first and last residue. Each record gives: CDR3 protein, CDR3 DNA, D gene, J gene, clone size, V gene. D genes are given only for firm matches. Clone size is shown for a subset of rows, as once, few, many or a class of expanded clone.

CDR3: CASSQEQGRSETQYF
DNA: TGCGCCAGCAGCCAAGAGCAGGGGCGTTCGGAAACCCAGTACTTC
D: NA
J: TRBJ2-5
size: NA
V: TRBV4-1

CDR3: CASSKQKGILHQPQHF
DNA: TGTGCCAGTAGTAAGCAGAAGGGGATTCTTCATCAGCCCCAGCATTTT
D: NA
J: TRBJ1-5
size: NA
V: TRBV19

CDR3: CASSEDRQRGIETQYF
DNA: TGCGCCAGCAGTGAAGACCGACAGCGGGGGATAGAGACCCAGTACTTC
D: TRBD2
J: TRBJ2-5
size: NA
V: TRBV10-1

CDR3: CAWNDPQQGYEQYF
DNA: TGTGCCTGGAACGACCCCCAACAGGGCTACGAGCAGTACTTC
D: NA
J: TRBJ2-7
size: once
V: TRBV30

CDR3: CAIRDRTNYGYTF
DNA: TGTGCCATCAGGGACAGAACTAACTATGGCTACACCTTC
D: NA
J: TRBJ1-2
size: NA
V: TRBV10-3

CDR3: CASSPTVTSGGETQYF
DNA: TGTGCCAGCAGCCCGACCGTAACTAGCGGGGGAGAGACCCAGTACTTC
D: TRBD2
J: TRBJ2-5
size: NA
V: TRBV9

CDR3: CASSGSGLQNIQYF
DNA: TGTGCCAGCAGTGGGTCGGGACTCCAAAACATTCAGTACTTC
D: NA
J: TRBJ2-4
size: NA
V: TRBV2

CDR3: CASSLPGQVREQYF
DNA: TGTGCCAGCAGTTTACCCGGACAGGTGAGGGAGCAGTACTTC
D: TRBD1
J: TRBJ2-7
size: NA
V: TRBV28

CDR3: CASSSGQGNNYGYTF
DNA: TGTGCCAGCAGTTCCGGACAGGGGAACAACTATGGCTACACCTTC
D: TRBD1
J: TRBJ1-2
size: NA
V: TRBV6-5

CDR3: CASSGMQGSTDTQYF
DNA: TGTGCCAGCTCCGGCATGCAGGGTAGCACAGATACGCAGTATTTT
D: NA
J: TRBJ2-3
size: once
V: TRBV2

CDR3: CAWSVRGNQPQHF
DNA: TGTGCCTGGAGTGTTCGAGGGAATCAGCCCCAGCATTTT
D: NA
J: TRBJ1-5
size: NA
V: TRBV30

CDR3: CASSLEPPDRGHGQPQHF
DNA: TGTGCCAGCAGCTTAGAACCCCCTGACAGGGGGCATGGCCAGCCCCAGCATTTT
D: TRBD1
J: TRBJ1-5
size: NA
V: TRBV7-8

CDR3: CASSQTAGRQYF
DNA: TGTGCCAGCAGCCAGACAGCGGGTCGGCAGTATTTT
D: NA
J: TRBJ2-3
size: NA
V: TRBV11-2

CDR3: CASSSGQGYNEQFF
DNA: TGTGCCAGCAGCTCAGGACAGGGATACAATGAGCAGTTCTTC
D: TRBD1
J: TRBJ2-1
size: NA
V: TRBV5-4

CDR3: CASSPLLGGGEAFF
DNA: TGCGCCAGCAGCCCCCTTTTGGGGGGTGGTGAAGCTTTCTTT
D: NA
J: TRBJ1-1
size: NA
V: TRBV5-1

CDR3: CASSLGTGASGENTEAFF
DNA: TGTGCCAGCAGCTTGGGGACAGGGGCCTCCGGGGAAAACACTGAAGCTTTCTTT
D: TRBD1
J: TRBJ1-1
size: NA
V: TRBV5-4

CDR3: CASTKGQGNMNYGYTF
DNA: TGTGCCAGCACCAAAGGACAGGGGAACATGAACTATGGCTACACCTTC
D: TRBD1
J: TRBJ1-2
size: NA
V: TRBV7-9

CDR3: CASSLQAGYTF
DNA: TGTGCCAGCAGCTTGCAGGCTGGCTACACCTTC
D: NA
J: TRBJ1-2
size: NA
V: TRBV5-6

CDR3: CASSRDSFYGYTF
DNA: TGTGCCAGCAGTCGGGACAGCTTCTATGGCTACACCTTC
D: TRBD1
J: TRBJ1-2
size: NA
V: TRBV6-5

CDR3: CAISELKSLSGNTIYF
DNA: TGTGCCATCAGTGAGTTGAAAAGCCTATCTGGAAACACCATATATTTT
D: NA
J: TRBJ1-3
size: NA
V: TRBV10-3

CDR3: CASRRQGEKTEAFF
DNA: TGTGCCAGCAGGCGACAGGGTGAGAAGACTGAAGCTTTCTTT
D: TRBD1
J: TRBJ1-1
size: NA
V: TRBV5-6

CDR3: CASNIEIVAGGVTDTQYF
DNA: TGTGCCAGCAATATAGAAATTGTAGCGGGGGGGGTCACAGATACGCAGTATTTT
D: TRBD2
J: TRBJ2-3
size: NA
V: TRBV2

CDR3: CASSITGTGGAVSYTF
DNA: TGTGCCAGTAGTATAACCGGGACAGGGGGCGCAGTAAGCTACACCTTC
D: TRBD1
J: TRBJ1-2
size: few
V: TRBV19

CDR3: CASSSADRGPTEAFF
DNA: TGTGCCAGCAGTTCCGCGGACAGGGGGCCTACTGAAGCTTTCTTT
D: TRBD1
J: TRBJ1-1
size: NA
V: TRBV27

CDR3: CASSPGSTEAFF
DNA: TGTGCCAGCTCCCCGGGGAGCACTGAAGCTTTCTTT
D: NA
J: TRBJ1-1
size: NA
V: TRBV6-6

CDR3: CASSLRNRVQPQHF
DNA: TGTGCCAGCAGTTTACGTAACAGGGTACAGCCCCAGCATTTT
D: NA
J: TRBJ1-5
size: NA
V: TRBV27

CDR3: CAISVQLNEETQYF
DNA: TGTGCCATCAGTGTTCAACTTAACGAAGAGACCCAGTACTTC
D: NA
J: TRBJ2-5
size: NA
V: TRBV10-3

CDR3: CATSRAGTSGAKETQYF
DNA: TGTGCCACCAGCAGAGCAGGGACTAGCGGGGCGAAAGAGACCCAGTACTTC
D: TRBD2
J: TRBJ2-5
size: NA
V: TRBV15

CDR3: CASTNGGLDYEQYF
DNA: TGTGCCAGCACAAATGGAGGGCTGGACTACGAGCAGTACTTC
D: NA
J: TRBJ2-7
size: NA
V: TRBV7-9

CDR3: CASSLEAGVYEQYF
DNA: TGCGCCAGCAGCTTGGAAGCAGGGGTCTACGAGCAGTACTTC
D: NA
J: TRBJ2-7
size: NA
V: TRBV5-1

CDR3: CASSPRGGRVETQYF
DNA: TGTGCCAGCAGCCCTCGGGGGGGCCGGGTTGAGACCCAGTACTTC
D: TRBD2
J: TRBJ2-5
size: NA
V: TRBV4-2

CDR3: CASSHEARRANTEAFF
DNA: TGTGCCAGCAGCCACGAGGCGCGCAGGGCGAACACTGAAGCTTTCTTT
D: NA
J: TRBJ1-1
size: NA
V: TRBV6-6

CDR3: CASSTTGGGGYTF
DNA: TGTGCCAGCAGTACCACGGGGGGAGGGGGCTACACCTTC
D: NA
J: TRBJ1-2
size: NA
V: TRBV2

CDR3: CASSLDRGWGEAFF
DNA: TGCGCCAGCAGCTTGGACAGGGGGTGGGGTGAAGCTTTCTTT
D: TRBD1
J: TRBJ1-1
size: NA
V: TRBV5-1

CDR3: CASSQGLEQFF
DNA: TGCGCCAGCAGCCAAGGGCTGGAGCAGTTCTTC
D: NA
J: TRBJ2-1
size: NA
V: TRBV4-1

CDR3: CASSFGDTGYQETQYF
DNA: TGTGCCAGCAGCTTTGGGGACACCGGATACCAAGAGACCCAGTACTTC
D: NA
J: TRBJ2-5
size: NA
V: TRBV5-4

CDR3: CASSLNRGINQPQHF
DNA: TGTGCCAGCAGCTTGAACAGGGGTATCAATCAGCCCCAGCATTTT
D: TRBD1
J: TRBJ1-5
size: NA
V: TRBV7-2

CDR3: CASSATGGSTEAFF
DNA: TGCGCCAGCAGCGCGACAGGGGGTAGCACTGAAGCTTTCTTT
D: TRBD1
J: TRBJ1-1
size: NA
V: TRBV5-1

CDR3: CASNPEVGSPLHF
DNA: TGTGCCAGCAACCCGGAGGTTGGTTCACCCCTCCACTTT
D: NA
J: TRBJ1-6
size: NA
V: TRBV2

CDR3: CASSLDAGREAFF
DNA: TGTGCCAGCAGCTTAGATGCAGGGAGGGAAGCTTTCTTT
D: NA
J: TRBJ1-1
size: NA
V: TRBV7-9

CDR3: CASSLDRGRTEAFF
DNA: TGTGCCAGCAGCTTGGACAGGGGGCGAACTGAAGCTTTCTTT
D: TRBD1
J: TRBJ1-1
size: NA
V: TRBV5-6

CDR3: CASSLYRGGYNEQFF
DNA: TGTGCCAGCAGCCTCTACCGGGGGGGCTACAATGAGCAGTTCTTC
D: TRBD2
J: TRBJ2-1
size: NA
V: TRBV7-9

CDR3: CASSITSAYEQFF
DNA: TGTGCCAGTAGTATTACTAGCGCCTATGAGCAGTTCTTC
D: TRBD2
J: TRBJ2-1
size: NA
V: TRBV19

CDR3: CASSLLDQPQHF
DNA: TGTGCCAGCAGCTTATTAGATCAGCCCCAGCATTTT
D: NA
J: TRBJ1-5
size: NA
V: TRBV7-8

CDR3: CASSSNRGGYGYTF
DNA: TGTGCCAGCAGCTCTAACAGGGGAGGCTATGGCTACACCTTC
D: TRBD1
J: TRBJ1-2
size: NA
V: TRBV7-2

CDR3: CASSDIGLAGNEKLFF
DNA: TGTGCCAGCAGCGATATCGGCCTGGCAGGGAATGAAAAACTGTTTTTT
D: NA
J: TRBJ1-4
size: NA
V: TRBV5-6

CDR3: CASSDRGDYLAGNTIYF
DNA: TGTGCTAGCAGTGATCGGGGCGATTATCTAGCGGGAAACACCATATATTTT
D: NA
J: TRBJ1-3
size: NA
V: TRBV6-1

CDR3: CASSLMWGRVSYNSPLHF
DNA: TGTGCCAGCAGCTTGATGTGGGGGCGAGTATCCTATAATTCACCCCTCCACTTT
D: NA
J: TRBJ1-6
size: NA
V: TRBV5-4